The sample holds a few counts of the clone carrying this T cell receptor (beta chain). This entry is derived from a study of T-cell reconstitution after alpha-beta-depleted transplantation in children. The TCRbeta library incorporated unique molecular identifiers. TCRdb reanalysed the PCR reads using MiXCR and keeps one entry per CDR3 protein. The profile covers around 440,000 distinct CDR3 sequences, with 15% to 20% appearing a single time and less than 30% taken by the ten largest. CDR3 length: 13 residues. V shed 5 bases and J 2 bases; nucleotides not matched to a gene: 1. Germline V gene sequence: CDR1 DFQATT, CDR2 SNEGSKA (reference sequence).

The J gene is TRBJ2-1, the V gene TRBV20-1, with TRBD2 identical over 9 bases. Sequenced material: PBMCs, mostly from graft donor cells, taken 360 days after TCRalphabeta/CD19-depleted stem cell transplant. This TCR was recovered from a boy younger than two who had a stem cell transplant for Wiskott-Aldrich syndrome, so the T cells may come from the graft donor. DNA for the CDR3: TGCAGTGCTTTAGCGGGGGCCTACAATGAGCAGTTCTTC. This sequence encodes CSALAGAYNEQFF.